The T cell receptor beta chain described here comes from a study of T cell responses to AZD1222 COVID-19 vaccine. Data came from immunoSEQ multiplex PCR; TCRdb stores just in-frame clones and leaves some out. The sample yields 100,000 to 150,000 clones, about 89% seen once. General study findings and limits: Clonal diversity was possibly underestimated, and white British individuals and females predominated among donors. Unmutated variant regions are reportedly the target of nearly half of TCRs that are spike-specific. Researchers report vaccine-associated CD4 TCRs spanning spike, with dominance at 160-218 and 743-854.

CDR3 length equals 14 residues. V lost 1 base and J lost 8, with 12 bases in between. Per germline, CDR1 LGHDT and CDR2 YNNKEL (reference sequence). On this clone: The antigen is unknown.

The clonotype comes from an adult in good health. Sample: peripheral blood, taken on day 0 of AZD1222 vaccination. The V gene is TRBV3-1 (or the pseudogene TRBV3-2), the J gene TRBJ1-5; the D gene is possibly TRBD1 (5 bases). The DNA of the CDR3 is TGTGCCAGCAGCCAAGGGGGCCTAAGGGAGCCCCAGCATTTT. Translated: CASSQGGLREPQHF.